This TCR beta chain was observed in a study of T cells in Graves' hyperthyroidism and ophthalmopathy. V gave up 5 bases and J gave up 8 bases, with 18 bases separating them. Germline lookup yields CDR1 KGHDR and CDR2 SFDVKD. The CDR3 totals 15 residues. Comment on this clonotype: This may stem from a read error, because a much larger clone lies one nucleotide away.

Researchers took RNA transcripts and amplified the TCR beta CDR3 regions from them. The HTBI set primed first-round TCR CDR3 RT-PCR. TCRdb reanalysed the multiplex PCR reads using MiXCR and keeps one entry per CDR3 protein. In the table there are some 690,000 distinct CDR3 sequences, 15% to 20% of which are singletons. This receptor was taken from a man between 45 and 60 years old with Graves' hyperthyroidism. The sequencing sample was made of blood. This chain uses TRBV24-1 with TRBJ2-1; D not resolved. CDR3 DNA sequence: TGTGCCACCAGTGTGGTTAGTTTATTTCTCTATGAGCAGTTCTTC. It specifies CATSVVSLFLYEQFF.